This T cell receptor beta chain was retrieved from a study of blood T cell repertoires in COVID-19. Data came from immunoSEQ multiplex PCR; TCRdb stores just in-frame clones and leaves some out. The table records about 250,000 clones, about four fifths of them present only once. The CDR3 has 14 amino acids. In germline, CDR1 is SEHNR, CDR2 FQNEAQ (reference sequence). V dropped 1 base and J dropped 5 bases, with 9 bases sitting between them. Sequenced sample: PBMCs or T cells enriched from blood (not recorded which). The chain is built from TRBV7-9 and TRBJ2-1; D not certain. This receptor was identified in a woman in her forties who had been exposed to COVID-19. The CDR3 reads CASSLGHPNNEQFF. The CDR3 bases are TGTGCCAGCAGCTTAGGGCACCCGAACAATGAGCAGTTCTTC.